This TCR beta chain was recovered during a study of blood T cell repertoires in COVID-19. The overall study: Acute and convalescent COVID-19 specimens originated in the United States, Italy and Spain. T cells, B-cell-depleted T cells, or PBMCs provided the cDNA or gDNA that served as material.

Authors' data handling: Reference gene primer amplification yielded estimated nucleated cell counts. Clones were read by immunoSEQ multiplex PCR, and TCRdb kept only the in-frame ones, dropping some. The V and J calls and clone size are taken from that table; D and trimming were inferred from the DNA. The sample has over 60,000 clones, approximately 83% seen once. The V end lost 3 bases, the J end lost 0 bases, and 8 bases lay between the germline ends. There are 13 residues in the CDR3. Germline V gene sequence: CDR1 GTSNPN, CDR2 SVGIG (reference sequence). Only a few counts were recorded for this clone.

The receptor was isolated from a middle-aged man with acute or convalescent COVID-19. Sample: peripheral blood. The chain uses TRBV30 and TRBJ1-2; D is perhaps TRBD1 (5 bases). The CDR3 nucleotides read TGTGCCTGGAGGGCAGGGACTAACTATGGCTACACCTTC. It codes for CAWRAGTNYGYTF.